This T cell receptor (beta chain) is drawn from a study of blood T cell repertoires in COVID-19. Turning to the study itself: Spain, Italy and the United States supplied samples that represented acute and convalescent COVID-19. T cells, B-cell-depleted T cells, or PBMCs provided the cDNA or gDNA that served as material.

Germline values: CDR1 SGHTA, CDR2 FQGTGA. This CDR3 is 15 amino acids long. In the original processing: For nucleated cells, counts were estimated from reference gene primer amplification. TCRdb's copy holds only in-frame clones and misses some; the assay was immunoSEQ multiplex PCR. The V and J calls and clone size come from that table; D and trimming were worked out from the DNA. The sample records about 180,000 clones, about 85% being singletons. Patients from Seattle were sampled longitudinally, starting during active infection. This clone was picked up one time. Its ends do not fully match the called genes, so a read error is possible.

Sample: peripheral blood. The chain recombines TRBV7-3 with TRBJ1-1; weak D call: TRBD1 (6 bases). The sequence was obtained from a man of 80 years or more with COVID-19, enrolled during active disease. The CDR3 nucleotides read TGTGCCAGCAGCTTAAGGCCAGGGGCGGAGACTGAAGCTTTTTTT. This encodes CASSLRPGAETEAFF.